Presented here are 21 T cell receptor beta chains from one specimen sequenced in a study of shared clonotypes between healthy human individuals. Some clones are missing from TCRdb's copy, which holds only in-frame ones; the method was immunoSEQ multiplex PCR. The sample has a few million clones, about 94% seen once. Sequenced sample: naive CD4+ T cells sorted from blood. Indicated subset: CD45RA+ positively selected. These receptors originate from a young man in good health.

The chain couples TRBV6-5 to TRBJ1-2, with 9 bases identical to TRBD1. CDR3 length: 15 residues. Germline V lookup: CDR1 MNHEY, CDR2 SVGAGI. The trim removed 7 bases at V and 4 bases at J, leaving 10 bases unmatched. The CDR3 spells CASIEYRGRGYGYTF. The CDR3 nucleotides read TGTGCCAGCATCGAGTACAGGGGGCGCGGCTATGGCTACACCTTC.

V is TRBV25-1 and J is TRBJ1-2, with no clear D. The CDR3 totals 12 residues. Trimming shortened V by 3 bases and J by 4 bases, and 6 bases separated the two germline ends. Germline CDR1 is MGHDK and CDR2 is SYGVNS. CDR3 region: CASSDKFYGYTF. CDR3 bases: TGTGCCAGCAGTGATAAATTCTATGGCTACACCTTC.

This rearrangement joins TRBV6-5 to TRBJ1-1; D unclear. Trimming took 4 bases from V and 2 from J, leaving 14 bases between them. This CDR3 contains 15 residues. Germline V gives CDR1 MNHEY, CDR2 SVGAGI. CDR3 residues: CASSSPRKGNTEAFF. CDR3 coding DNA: TGTGCCAGCAGTTCCCCCCGTAAGGGTAACACTGAAGCTTTCTTT.

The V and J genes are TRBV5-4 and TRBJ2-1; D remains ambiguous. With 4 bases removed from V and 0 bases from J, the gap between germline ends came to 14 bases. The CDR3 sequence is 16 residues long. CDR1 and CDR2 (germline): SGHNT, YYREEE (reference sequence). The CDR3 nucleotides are TGTGCCAGCAGCCCCCAAGGCCCTAGCTCCTACAATGAGCAGTTCTTC. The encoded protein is CASSPQGPSSYNEQFF. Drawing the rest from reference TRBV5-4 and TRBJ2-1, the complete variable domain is ETGVTQSPTHLIKTRGQQVTLRCSSQSGHNTVSWYQQALGQGPQFIFQYYREEENGRGNFPPRFSGLQFPNYSSELNVNALELDDSALYLCASSPQGPSSYNEQFFGPGTRLTVL.

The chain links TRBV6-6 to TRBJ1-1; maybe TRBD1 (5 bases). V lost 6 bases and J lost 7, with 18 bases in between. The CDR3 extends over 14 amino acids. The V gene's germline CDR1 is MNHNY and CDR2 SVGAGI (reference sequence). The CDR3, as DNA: TGTGCCAGCAGGCCGGGAGGGGCAGGGAATGAAGCTTTCTTT. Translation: CASRPGGAGNEAFF.

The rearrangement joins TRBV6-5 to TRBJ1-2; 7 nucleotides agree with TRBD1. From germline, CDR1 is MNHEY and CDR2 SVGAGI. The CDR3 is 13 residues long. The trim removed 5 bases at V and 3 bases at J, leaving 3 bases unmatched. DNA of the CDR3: TGTGCCAGCAGTATACAGGGGTACTATGGCTACACCTTC. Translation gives CASSIQGYYGYTF.

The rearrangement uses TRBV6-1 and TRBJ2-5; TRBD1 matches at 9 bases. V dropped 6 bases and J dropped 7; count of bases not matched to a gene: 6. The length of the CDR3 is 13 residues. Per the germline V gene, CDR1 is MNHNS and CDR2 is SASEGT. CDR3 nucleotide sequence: TGTGCCAGCAGAAACAGGGGGCTTGGGACCCAGTACTTC. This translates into CASRNRGLGTQYF.

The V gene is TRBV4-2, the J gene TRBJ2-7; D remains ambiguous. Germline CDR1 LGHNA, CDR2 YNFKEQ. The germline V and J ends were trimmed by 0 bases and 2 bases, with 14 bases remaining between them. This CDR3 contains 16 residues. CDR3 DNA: TGTGCCAGCAGCCAAGATTCGACATTGTTAACCTACGAGCAGTACTTC. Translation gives CASSQDSTLLTYEQYF.

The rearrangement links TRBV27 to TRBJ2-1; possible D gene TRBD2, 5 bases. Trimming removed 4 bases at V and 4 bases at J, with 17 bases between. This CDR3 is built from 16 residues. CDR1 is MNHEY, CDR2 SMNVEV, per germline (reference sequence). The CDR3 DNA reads TGTGCCAGCAGTTCCTCTCGGGGAACAAGGTACAATGAGCAGTTCTTC. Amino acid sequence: CASSSSRGTRYNEQFF.

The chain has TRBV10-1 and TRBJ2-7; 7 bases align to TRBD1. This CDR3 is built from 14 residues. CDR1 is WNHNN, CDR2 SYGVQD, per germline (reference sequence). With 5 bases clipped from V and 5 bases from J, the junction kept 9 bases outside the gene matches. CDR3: CASSTDRAGDEQYF. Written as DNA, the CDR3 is TGCGCCAGCAGTACTGACAGGGCCGGAGACGAGCAGTACTTC.

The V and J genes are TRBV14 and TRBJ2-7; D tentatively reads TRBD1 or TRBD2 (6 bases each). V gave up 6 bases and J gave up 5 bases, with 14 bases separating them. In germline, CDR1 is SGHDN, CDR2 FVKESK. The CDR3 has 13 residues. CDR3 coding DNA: TGTGCCAGCAGGATTGGAGGGGGGCACGAGCAGTACTTC. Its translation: CASRIGGGHEQYF.

The CDR3, as DNA: TGTGCCAGCAGTTCCCAAGGACAGTCCTACGAGCAGTACTTC. This codes for CASSSQGQSYEQYF. The chain joins TRBV11-2 to TRBJ2-7, with a tentative D call TRBD1 (6 bases). V dropped 6 bases and J dropped 1 base, with 13 bases sitting between them. The CDR3 sequence is 14 residues long. Germline loops: CDR1 SGHAT, CDR2 FQNNGV.

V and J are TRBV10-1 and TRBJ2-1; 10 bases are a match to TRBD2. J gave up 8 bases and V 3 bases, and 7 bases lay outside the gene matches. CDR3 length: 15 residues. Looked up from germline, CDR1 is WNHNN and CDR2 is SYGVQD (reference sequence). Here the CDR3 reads CASSESLAGVDEQFF. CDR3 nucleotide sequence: TGCGCCAGCAGTGAAAGTCTAGCGGGGGTCGATGAGCAGTTCTTC.

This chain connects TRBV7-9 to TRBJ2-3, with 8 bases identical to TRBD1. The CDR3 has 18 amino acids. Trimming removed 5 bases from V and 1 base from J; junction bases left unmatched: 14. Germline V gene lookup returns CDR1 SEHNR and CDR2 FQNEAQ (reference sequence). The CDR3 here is CASSEPKTGDPRTDTQYF. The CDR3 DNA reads TGTGCCAGCAGCGAGCCTAAGACAGGGGACCCTCGCACAGATACGCAGTATTTT.

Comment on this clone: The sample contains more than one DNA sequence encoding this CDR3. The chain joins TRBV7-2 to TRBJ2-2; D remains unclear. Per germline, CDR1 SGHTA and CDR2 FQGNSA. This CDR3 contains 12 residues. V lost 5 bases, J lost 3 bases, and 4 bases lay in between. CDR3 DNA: TGTGCCAGCAGCCGTCACACCGGGGAGCTGTTTTTT. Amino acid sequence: CASSRHTGELFF.

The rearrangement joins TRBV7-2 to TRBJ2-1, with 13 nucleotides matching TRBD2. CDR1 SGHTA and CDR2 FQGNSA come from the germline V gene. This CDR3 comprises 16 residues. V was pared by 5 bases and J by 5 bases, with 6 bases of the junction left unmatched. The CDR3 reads CASSPQGLAGNNEQFF. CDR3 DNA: TGTGCCAGCAGCCCCCAGGGACTAGCGGGGAACAATGAGCAGTTCTTC.

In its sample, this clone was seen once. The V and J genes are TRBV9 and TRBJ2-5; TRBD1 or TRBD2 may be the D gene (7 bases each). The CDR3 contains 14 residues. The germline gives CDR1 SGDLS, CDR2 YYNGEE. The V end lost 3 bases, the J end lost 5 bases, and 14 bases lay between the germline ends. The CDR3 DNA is TGTGCCAGCAGCGGGCACAGGGGAGGGGAGACCCAGTACTTC. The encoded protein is CASSGHRGGETQYF.

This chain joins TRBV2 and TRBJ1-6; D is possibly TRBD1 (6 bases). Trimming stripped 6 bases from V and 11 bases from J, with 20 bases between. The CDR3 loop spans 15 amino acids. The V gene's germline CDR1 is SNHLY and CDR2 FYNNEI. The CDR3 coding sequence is TGTGCCAGCAGGAGGGGGGCTCACACGGACACACCCCTCCACTTT. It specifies CASRRGAHTDTPLHF.

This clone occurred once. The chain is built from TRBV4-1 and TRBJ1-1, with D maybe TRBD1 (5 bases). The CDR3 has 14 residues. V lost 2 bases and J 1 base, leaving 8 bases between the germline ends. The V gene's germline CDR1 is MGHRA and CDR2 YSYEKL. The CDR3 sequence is CASSQRQKNTEAFF. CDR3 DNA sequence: TGCGCCAGCAGCCAACGACAGAAGAACACTGAAGCTTTCTTT.

CDR3 nucleotide sequence: TGCGCCAGCAGTGAGTCGACGGAGGGTTCACCCCTCCACTTT. Translation gives CASSESTEGSPLHF. The chain has TRBV10-2 and TRBJ1-6; no definite D call. Germline CDR1 and CDR2: WSHSY and SAAADI. The CDR3 consists of 14 residues. Trimming removed 0 bases at V and 9 bases at J, with 9 bases between.

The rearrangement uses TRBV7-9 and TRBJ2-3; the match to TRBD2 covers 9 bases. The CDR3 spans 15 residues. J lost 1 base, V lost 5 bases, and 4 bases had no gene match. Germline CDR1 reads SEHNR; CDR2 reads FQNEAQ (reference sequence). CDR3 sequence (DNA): TGTGCCAGCAGCCGCAAGCGGGAGGGCACAGATACGCAGTATTTT. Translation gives CASSRKREGTDTQYF. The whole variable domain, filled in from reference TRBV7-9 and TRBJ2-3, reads DTGVSQNPRHKITKRGQNVTFRCDPISEHNRLYWYRQTLGQGPEFLTYFQNEAQLEKSRLLSDRFSAERPKGSFSTLEIQRTEQGDSAMYLCASSRKREGTDTQYFGPGTRLTVL.